These T cell receptor beta chains were read from a single sample in a study of blood T cell repertoires in COVID-19. TCRdb keeps only in-frame clones here, not all; method: immunoSEQ multiplex PCR. The repertoire holds 90,000 to 120,000 clones, with about 90% as singletons. Sequencing was done on a sample of peripheral blood. Receptor source: a middle-aged man with active or convalescent COVID-19. CDR3s include the opening cysteine and the closing phenylalanine or tryptophan. A D gene is named only where the DNA matches it firmly. Clone sizes are given selectively: once, few, many, or a class where the clone is expanded.

v_gene	d_gene	abundance	j_gene	CDR3aa	CDR3nt
TRBV18	-	-	TRBJ1-4	CASSPIQGKGEKLFF	TGTGCCAGCTCACCTATACAGGGAAAGGGTGAAAAACTGTTTTTT
TRBV4-3	-	-	TRBJ1-5	CASSLAGGSNQPQHF	TGCGCCAGCAGCCTGGCCGGGGGTAGCAATCAGCCCCAGCATTTT
TRBV10-3	-	-	TRBJ2-2	CAIRPADDTGELFF	TGTGCCATCAGGCCCGCAGATGACACCGGGGAGCTGTTTTTT
TRBV28	TRBD2	-	TRBJ2-1	CASSLNGAGGPNEQFF	TGTGCCAGCAGTTTGAATGGGGCGGGAGGGCCAAATGAGCAGTTCTTC
TRBV5-6	TRBD1	-	TRBJ2-3	CASSSRDRSTDTQYF	TGTGCCAGCAGCTCGAGGGACAGGAGCACAGATACGCAGTATTTT
TRBV11-2	TRBD2	few	TRBJ2-4	CASSLNPLAGGPGNIQYF	TGTGCCAGCAGCTTGAACCCACTAGCGGGAGGGCCCGGAAACATTCAGTACTTC
TRBV7-2	-	-	TRBJ2-7	CASSLVASEAYEQYF	TGTGCCAGCAGCTTGGTGGCTAGCGAAGCCTACGAGCAGTACTTC
TRBV28	-	-	TRBJ1-3	CASSDMQGGRGNTIYF	TGTGCCAGCAGTGATATGCAGGGTGGCCGTGGAAACACCATATATTTT
TRBV5-1	-	-	TRBJ2-3	CASSLAASSGTDTQYF	TGCGCCAGCAGCTTGGCCGCTAGCTCGGGCACAGATACGCAGTATTTT
TRBV7-3	TRBD2	-	TRBJ2-3	CASSPSSGGTDTQYF	TGTGCCAGCAGCCCATCTAGCGGGGGCACAGATACGCAGTATTTT
TRBV28	-	-	TRBJ1-6	CASRPGGISNSPLHF	TGTGCCAGCAGACCAGGCGGGATCTCAAATTCACCCCTCCACTTT
TRBV9	-	-	TRBJ1-2	CASSEILYGYTF	TGTGCCAGCAGCGAAATTCTCTATGGCTACACCTTC
TRBV9	-	-	TRBJ2-6	CASSPSSGANVLTF	TGTGCCAGCAGCCCCTCGTCTGGGGCCAACGTCCTGACTTTC
TRBV19	TRBD2	once	TRBJ2-1	CASSIDGLAYPNEQFF	TGTGCCAGTAGTATAGACGGACTAGCGTACCCTAATGAGCAGTTCTTC
TRBV28	TRBD1	-	TRBJ2-5	CASSRQGLGDQYF	TGTGCCAGCAGTAGACAGGGCCTGGGGGACCAGTACTTC
TRBV6-4	-	-	TRBJ2-7	CASSDGGGGFSSYEQYF	TGTGCCAGCAGTGACGGTGGCGGGGGCTTCAGCTCCTACGAGCAGTACTTC
TRBV19	-	few	TRBJ2-7	CASKSSGTYEQYF	TGTGCCAGTAAGAGCAGCGGCACCTACGAGCAGTACTTC
TRBV10-3	TRBD2	-	TRBJ2-1	CAISGGGEQFF	TGTGCCATCAGTGGGGGGGGTGAGCAGTTCTTC
TRBV7-9	-	-	TRBJ2-3	CASTLVSDTQYF	TGTGCCAGCACGCTAGTTTCGGATACGCAGTATTTT
TRBV28	TRBD2	once	TRBJ2-1	CASSLAGGNEQFF	TGTGCCAGCAGTTTGGCGGGAGGTAATGAGCAGTTCTTC
TRBV4-3	TRBD1	-	TRBJ1-1	CASSPGGLGDTEAFF	TGCGCCAGCAGCCCAGGGGGCCTTGGGGACACTGAAGCTTTCTTT
TRBV30	-	-	TRBJ2-2	CAWSLGAGELFF	TGTGCCTGGAGTTTGGGGGCGGGGGAGCTGTTTTTT
TRBV9	-	once	TRBJ1-1	CASSASKEGPPNTEAFF	TGTGCCAGCAGCGCCTCTAAGGAGGGGCCGCCGAACACTGAAGCTTTCTTT
TRBV7-6	-	-	TRBJ1-1	CASTPTGGQLNTEAFF	TGTGCCAGCACCCCGACGGGGGGTCAGTTGAACACTGAAGCTTTCTTT
TRBV15	TRBD2	-	TRBJ2-2	CATSLSGRPNTGELFF	TGTGCCACCAGTTTAAGCGGGAGACCGAACACCGGGGAGCTGTTTTTT
TRBV11-2	TRBD1	-	TRBJ2-5	CASSLDTGVKETQYF	TGTGCCAGCAGCTTAGACACAGGGGTGAAGGAGACCCAGTACTTC
TRBV27	-	-	TRBJ1-5	CARLQPQHF	TGTGCCAGACTTCAGCCCCAGCATTTT
TRBV7-2	TRBD1	-	TRBJ1-4	CASRTGGGEKLFF	TGTGCCAGCAGGACAGGGGGAGGAGAAAAACTGTTTTTT
TRBV5-6	-	-	TRBJ2-7	CASSGLGGGNEQYF	TGTGCCAGCAGCGGCCTGGGAGGGGGGAACGAGCAGTACTTC
TRBV7-2	TRBD1	-	TRBJ1-2	CASSPGQGAGGYTF	TGTGCCAGCAGCCCGGGGCAGGGGGCGGGTGGCTACACCTTC
TRBV10-3	-	-	TRBJ1-3	CAISESPLGQGGNTIYF	TGTGCCATCAGTGAGTCGCCCCTAGGGCAGGGTGGAAACACCATATATTTT
TRBV7-2	-	-	TRBJ2-7	CASTQPPGYEQYF	TGTGCCAGCACCCAACCCCCGGGCTACGAGCAGTACTTC
TRBV19	-	-	TRBJ1-5	CASSMPPGDNQHF	TGTGCCAGTAGTATGCCCCCCGGGGATAACCAGCATTTT
TRBV5-6	-	-	TRBJ1-2	CASSLDGGSYGYTF	TGTGCCAGCAGCTTGGACGGGGGAAGCTATGGCTACACCTTC
TRBV7-2	TRBD1	-	TRBJ2-1	CASSYYRGSYNEQFF	TGTGCCAGCAGCTATTACAGGGGCTCCTACAATGAGCAGTTCTTC
TRBV14	-	-	TRBJ1-6	CASSRQGLYNSPLHF	TGTGCCAGCAGCCGCCAGGGACTCTATAATTCACCCCTCCACTTT
TRBV27	TRBD1	-	TRBJ2-7	CASSPRTGGTYEQYF	TGTGCCAGCAGTCCCCGGACAGGGGGGACATACGAGCAGTACTTC
TRBV10-3	TRBD2	-	TRBJ2-1	CAISGGLASSYNEQFF	TGTGCCATCAGTGGGGGACTAGCGAGCTCCTACAATGAGCAGTTCTTC
TRBV3-1/TRBV3-2	-	-	TRBJ2-7	CARRDKLYEQYF	TGTGCCAGACGGGACAAACTCTACGAGCAGTACTTC
TRBV7-3	TRBD2	-	TRBJ2-1	CASSPGSGSSNEQFF	TGTGCCAGCAGCCCGGGCAGCGGGAGTAGCAATGAGCAGTTCTTC
TRBV6-5	TRBD2	-	TRBJ2-4	CASSYGGTTQNIQYF	TGTGCCAGCAGCTACGGGGGGACTACGCAAAACATTCAGTACTTC
TRBV28	-	-	TRBJ2-4	CASSLPQLLAKNIQYF	TGTGCCAGCAGTTTACCACAGCTCCTAGCCAAAAACATTCAGTACTTC
TRBV19	-	-	TRBJ1-3	CASSTHDSPGNTIYF	TGTGCCAGTAGTACCCACGACTCGCCCGGAAACACCATATATTTT
TRBV10-3	TRBD1	-	TRBJ2-1	CAITGTAGGLGNEQFF	TGTGCCATCACGGGGACGGCAGGGGGCCTTGGAAATGAGCAGTTCTTC
TRBV7-9	-	once	TRBJ1-4	CASSSEGGVYEKLFF	TGTGCCAGCAGCTCAGAGGGTGGCGTGTATGAAAAACTGTTTTTT
TRBV7-2	TRBD1	-	TRBJ2-3	CASRRGLTGSPTDTQYF	TGTGCCAGCAGACGAGGACTGACAGGGTCTCCAACAGATACGCAGTATTTT
TRBV2	-	-	TRBJ1-2	CASSGGPSNGYTF	TGTGCCAGCAGTGGGGGGCCCTCGAATGGCTACACCTTC
TRBV5-1	-	-	TRBJ2-4	CASSLLSGAKNIQYF	TGCGCCAGCAGCTTATTGTCCGGAGCCAAAAACATTCAGTACTTC
TRBV30	-	once	TRBJ1-1	CAWSGGITEAFF	TGTGCCTGGAGCGGGGGGATAACTGAAGCTTTCTTT
TRBV11-2	TRBD1	-	TRBJ2-3	CASSLARTGPADTQYF	TGTGCCAGCAGCTTAGCACGGACAGGCCCCGCAGATACGCAGTATTTT